Below, 31 T cell receptor beta chains from the same sample are listed, as sequenced in a study of blood T cells in healthy people across ages. Primers used in a second PCR of about 7 to 11 cycles were a sample-barcoded 5' primer and a J-beta primer mix. TCRdb used MiXCR to reprocess the 5' RACE reads, holding one entry per CDR3 protein. This sample has 780,000 or so distinct CDR3 sequences, with around a quarter found just once. The same sample was also studied in work on T cells of mothers and their children.

Sequences were obtained from blood. The receptor set was obtained from a boy aged 5-17 years in good health.

The chain recombines TRBV10-3 with TRBJ1-1; D gene uncertain. V was trimmed by 4 bases and J by 1 base, leaving 10 bases between them. Germline loops: CDR1 ENHRY, CDR2 SYGVKD. The CDR3 extends over 14 amino acids. CDR3 in amino acids: CAISAEGSNTEAFF. CDR3 coding DNA: TGTGCCATCAGTGCGGAGGGATCGAACACTGAAGCTTTCTTT.

This clonotype has a handful of counts. V is TRBV28 and J is TRBJ2-1; maybe TRBD1 (6 bases). The V end lost 2 bases, the J end lost 4 bases, and 18 bases lay between the germline ends. The CDR3 covers 17 residues. Germline V lookup: CDR1 MDHEN, CDR2 SYDVKM. The CDR3 is CASSLLSRGPRYNEQFF. The CDR3 region has the DNA TGTGCCAGCAGTTTACTCTCCAGGGGACCTCGGTACAATGAGCAGTTCTTC.

This clonotype was seen a few times. This sequence joins TRBV2 and TRBJ2-2, with 7 bases matching TRBD1. The V segment lost 8 bases and the J segment 2 bases; nucleotides outside the gene matches: 8. CDR1 and CDR2 (germline): SNHLY, FYNNEI. CDR3 length: 15 amino acids. CDR3 protein: CASSWTGANTGELFF. CDR3 DNA sequence: TGTGCCAGCTCTTGGACAGGTGCAAACACCGGGGAGCTGTTTTTT.

The rearrangement joins TRBV13 to TRBJ2-4, with 8 bases matching TRBD2. V shed 0 bases, J shed 6 bases, and the junction held 7 bases outside the gene matches. Germline V gene sequence: CDR1 PRHDT, CDR2 FYEKMQ (reference sequence). The CDR3 contains 16 residues. CDR3 in amino acids: CASSLGRGGSRNIQYF. CDR3 coding DNA: TGTGCCAGCAGCTTAGGCCGGGGGGGTAGCAGAAACATTCAGTACTTC.

The chain carries TRBV6-6 and TRBJ1-6; 9 positions match TRBD1. Germline assignment: CDR1 MNHNY and CDR2 SVGAGI (reference sequence). The CDR3 sequence is 14 residues long. The V and J ends lost 1 base and 8 bases, in that order; junction bases with no gene match: 0. CDR3 nucleotides: TGTGCCAGCAGTTACTGGGACAGGGATTCACCCCTCCACTTT. It encodes CASSYWDRDSPLHF.

The chain couples TRBV28 to TRBJ2-7, with TRBD2 matching over 7 bases. Unmatched junction bases numbered 8, after V lost 3 bases and J lost 0 bases. CDR1 is MDHEN, CDR2 SYDVKM, per germline. The CDR3 consists of 16 residues. CDR3 amino acids: CASSFPTSESSYEQYF. For the CDR3, the DNA is TGTGCCAGCAGTTTTCCTACTAGCGAATCCTCCTACGAGCAGTACTTC.

Only a few counts were recorded for this clonotype. This rearrangement joins TRBV12-3 or TRBV12-4 to TRBJ1-2; TRBD1 might be the D (6 bases). V lost 5 bases and J lost 2, with 9 bases in between. The CDR3 is made up of 13 amino acids. The CDR3 spells CASSMTGNYGYTF. The CDR3 region has the DNA TGTGCCAGCAGTATGACAGGAAACTATGGCTACACCTTC.

This clonotype was counted only a few times. The chain links TRBV3-1 to TRBJ1-6, with 7 bases fitting TRBD1. The CDR3 spans 15 residues. The V gene end was trimmed by 5 bases and the J gene end by 8 bases; junction bases not matched to a gene: 9. Per germline, CDR1 LGHDT and CDR2 YNNKEL (reference sequence). The CDR3 DNA follows: TGTGCCAGCAGCGCCTATGACAGGGTGGATTCACCCCTCCACTTT. Its translation: CASSAYDRVDSPLHF.

This clonotype has a handful of counts. The V and J genes are TRBV6-5 and TRBJ2-5, with TRBD2 matching over 10 bases. Matching the DNA end better, TRBJ2-1 makes the J call doubtful. Germline CDR1 and CDR2: MNHEY and SVGAGI. CDR3 length equals 15 residues. The chain's CDR3 is CASSYTSGTKNEQFF. CDR3 sequence (DNA): TGTGCCAGCAGTTACACTAGCGGGACTAAGAATGAGCAGTTCTTC.

This sequence joins TRBV7-2 and TRBJ2-2; D unclear. This CDR3 has 16 residues. Germline CDR1 and CDR2: SGHTA and FQGNSA. V shed 1 base and J shed 7 bases, with 16 bases lying between them. CDR3 protein: CASSLGAGWVNGELFF. CDR3 coding DNA: TGTGCCAGCAGCTTAGGTGCAGGCTGGGTCAACGGGGAGCTGTTTTTT.

V gene TRBV6-2 or TRBV6-3 combines with J gene TRBJ2-5; TRBD1 matches at 9 bases. Germline-derived CDR1 and CDR2 are MNHEY and SVGEGT. J lost 5 bases, V lost 2 bases, and 9 bases had no gene match. This CDR3 region has 16 residues. The CDR3 here is CASSYVPGQGAETQYF. The CDR3 DNA sequence: TGTGCCAGCAGTTACGTACCGGGACAGGGAGCGGAGACCCAGTACTTC.

J is TRBJ1-1 and V is TRBV7-2; 7 bases map to TRBD1. Germline values: CDR1 SGHTA, CDR2 FQGNSA. The CDR3 runs 15 residues. With 1 base clipped from V and 8 bases from J, the junction kept 10 bases outside the gene matches. The DNA for the CDR3 is TGTGCCAGCAGCTTAGGACGGACAGGAGGATCCGAAGCTTTCTTT. It is translated as CASSLGRTGGSEAFF.

J is TRBJ1-4 and V is TRBV20-1; D call uncertain. Germline V CDR1 and CDR2: DFQATT, SNEGSKA (reference sequence). Trimming removed 3 bases at V and 0 bases at J, with 11 bases between. The CDR3 length is 15 residues. For the CDR3, the DNA is TGCAGTGCTAGTCCCAAGACCGCAACTAATGAAAAACTGTTTTTT. This sequence encodes CSASPKTATNEKLFF.

This clonotype was detected a few times. This chain joins TRBV27 and TRBJ2-7, with TRBD1 identical over 9 bases. The CDR3 loop spans 15 amino acids. The germline V gene encodes CDR1 MNHEY and CDR2 SMNVEV (reference sequence). The V and J ends lost 6 bases and 1 base, in that order; junction bases with no gene match: 7. This chain's CDR3 is CASRLQGAISYEQYF. CDR3 sequence (DNA): TGTGCCAGCAGGCTACAGGGGGCGATTTCCTACGAGCAGTACTTC.

In this sample, this clonotype turned up a few times. The J gene is TRBJ2-1, the V gene TRBV7-9; tentative D call: TRBD1 (6 bases). Germline CDR1 and CDR2: SEHNR and FQNEAQ (reference sequence). The CDR3 covers 13 residues. V was shortened by 1 base and J by 10 bases, with 11 bases between the two germline ends. For the CDR3, the DNA is TGTGCCAGCAGCTTAGAGGTGACAGGAGAGCAGTTCTTC. Amino acids: CASSLEVTGEQFF.

In the case of this clonotype: Because it lacks the conserved phenylalanine or tryptophan at the end, this CDR3 is likely a read error. The J gene is TRBJ2-5, the V gene TRBV29-1, with 13 bases that match TRBD2. The CDR3 is 18 amino acids. V shed 4 bases, J shed 0 bases, and the junction held 11 bases outside the gene matches. In germline, CDR1 is SQVTM, CDR2 ANQGSEA. CDR3 DNA sequence: TGCAGCGTTGCAGTTCTCACTAGCGGGAGGGTTAACCAAGAGACCCAGTACCTC. It yields the protein CSVAVLTSGRVNQETQYL.

This clonotype turned up a few times. CDR3 in amino acids: CSAFSGTSGYNEQFF. In nucleotides, the CDR3 is TGCAGTGCCTTCTCCGGGACTAGCGGATACAATGAGCAGTTCTTC. The chain is built from TRBV20-1 and TRBJ2-1; 11 bases are a match to TRBD2. Germline V lookup: CDR1 DFQATT, CDR2 SNEGSKA (reference sequence). The CDR3 extends over 15 amino acids. V shed 6 bases and J 4 bases; nucleotides not matched to a gene: 8.

V and J are TRBV27 and TRBJ2-2; no reliable D call. Trimming pared 4 bases from V and 1 base from J, leaving 10 bases between. CDR1 and CDR2 from the germline V gene are MNHEY and SMNVEV (reference sequence). The CDR3 has 15 residues. CDR3 region: CASSSLAGNTGELFF. CDR3 in DNA: TGTGCCAGCAGTTCTTTGGCAGGGAACACCGGGGAGCTGTTTTTT.

This clonotype occurred a few times. This chain uses TRBV6-2 or TRBV6-3 with TRBJ1-2; no clear D gene. V was clipped by 8 bases and J by 8 bases, with 18 bases between them. CDR1 and CDR2 from the germline V gene are MNHEY and SVGEGT. CDR3 length equals 13 residues. CDR3 sequence reads: CASSFSRPGGYTF. CDR3 DNA: TGTGCCAGCTCCTTCTCCCGTCCCGGCGGCTACACCTTC.

This rearrangement joins TRBV6-1 to TRBJ1-2; D is undetermined. CDR3 length equals 13 residues. V was pared by 5 bases and J by 1 base, with 8 bases between. CDR1 is MNHNS, CDR2 SASEGT, per germline. CDR3 in amino acids: CASSQVFNYGYTF. CDR3 nucleotide sequence: TGTGCCAGCAGTCAAGTTTTTAACTATGGCTACACCTTC.

In its sample, this clonotype was seen a few times. CDR3 region: CASSLPADGNQPQHF. In DNA, the CDR3 is TGTGCCAGCAGTTTACCCGCGGACGGCAATCAGCCCCAGCATTTT. The rearrangement links TRBV12-3 or TRBV12-4 to TRBJ1-5, with D uncertain. The length of the CDR3 is 15 residues. V shed 2 bases and J shed 2 bases, with 10 bases lying between them.

Only one count was recorded for this clonotype. The chain recombines TRBV7-2 with TRBJ2-3, with D unresolved. CDR3 length: 15 residues. Germline values: CDR1 SGHTA, CDR2 FQGNSA. Between the trimmed V and J ends, which lost 5 bases and 2 bases, there was a span of 14 bases. The CDR3: CASSADGIVTDTQYF. CDR3 DNA sequence: TGTGCCAGCAGCGCGGACGGTATAGTCACAGATACGCAGTATTTT.

The chain joins TRBV2 to TRBJ1-5, with D perhaps TRBD1 (6 bases). The V and J ends lost 3 bases and 2 bases respectively, with 11 bases between them. This CDR3 comprises 15 residues. Germline lookup yields CDR1 SNHLY and CDR2 FYNNEI. CDR3 sequence (DNA): TGTGCCAGCAGTGACAGGGGTCGGGGCAATCAGCCCCAGCATTTT. Its protein product is CASSDRGRGNQPQHF.

A few counts support this clonotype. The DNA of the CDR3 is TGCAGTGCCGCCGGACAGCTATCCTACGAGCAGTACTTC. Translated, it gives CSAAGQLSYEQYF. The chain joins TRBV20-1 to TRBJ2-7, with D perhaps matching TRBD1 (6 bases). The CDR3 consists of 13 residues. CDR1 DFQATT and CDR2 SNEGSKA come from the germline V gene (reference sequence). V gave up 6 bases and J gave up 1 base, with 13 bases separating them.

This rearrangement joins TRBV2 to TRBJ1-1; no reliable D call. Trimming pared 5 bases from V and 1 base from J, leaving 14 bases between. CDR3 length: 15 residues. Germline V gene lookup returns CDR1 SNHLY and CDR2 FYNNEI. Here the CDR3 reads CASSPQSRSNTEAFF. The CDR3 bases are TGTGCCAGCAGTCCGCAATCGCGATCGAACACTGAAGCTTTCTTT.

V and J are TRBV30 and TRBJ2-2; the D call may be TRBD1 or TRBD2 (6 bases each). CDR1 GTSNPN and CDR2 SVGIG come from the germline V gene (reference sequence). V gave up 4 bases and J gave up 0 bases, with 18 bases separating them. The CDR3 length is 17 residues. Written as DNA, the CDR3 is TGTGCCTGGATGAGGCGGAGGGGGGAAACGAACACCGGGGAGCTGTTTTTT. Its protein is CAWMRRRGETNTGELFF.

This sequence joins TRBV7-2 and TRBJ2-7; D gene ambiguous. CDR3 length equals 12 residues. Trimming took 5 bases from V and 6 from J, leaving 11 bases between them. Germline values: CDR1 SGHTA, CDR2 FQGNSA. The CDR3 sequence is CASSPTWGEQYF. The CDR3 DNA follows: TGTGCCAGCAGCCCCACTTGGGGCGAGCAGTACTTC.

To note about this clonotype: A read error may produce the germline difference seen at one junction end. The V call is TRBV5-1, the J call TRBJ1-2; D gene uncertain. Per germline, CDR1 SGHRS and CDR2 YFSETQ. This CDR3 contains 12 residues. This chain's CDR3 is CTSSLESVGYTF. In DNA, the CDR3 is TGCACCAGCAGCTTGGAAAGCGTGGGCTACACCTTC.

A few counts support this clonotype. The chain combines TRBV2 with TRBJ2-7, with 9 bases matching TRBD2. The germline CDR1 and CDR2 sequences are SNHLY and FYNNEI. V lost 2 bases and J lost 0; bases outside the gene matches: 2. The CDR3 is 15 residues long. The CDR3 DNA reads TGTGCCAGCAGTGAAAGGCGGGGGGGCTCCTACGAGCAGTACTTC. It specifies CASSERRGGSYEQYF.

This clonotype has only a few counts. The chain links TRBV7-8 to TRBJ1-1; 8 bases are shared with TRBD1. CDR1 is SGHVS and CDR2 is FQNEAQ in the germline V gene. The CDR3 length is 14 residues. V gave up 6 bases and J gave up 3 bases; unmatched junction bases: 6. CDR3 amino acids: CASRPTGGYTEAFF. DNA for the CDR3: TGTGCCAGCAGACCTACAGGGGGTTACACTGAAGCTTTCTTT.

This clonotype was observed a few times. The chain joins TRBV6-1 to TRBJ1-2; TRBD1 is a possible D gene (6 bases). V was trimmed by 6 bases and J by 2 bases, leaving 19 bases between them. CDR1 is MNHNS and CDR2 is SASEGT in the germline V gene. This CDR3 has 16 residues. The CDR3 bases are TGTGCCAGCAGCAGGGGAAGACAGTTAAAGAACTATGGCTACACCTTC. Residues: CASSRGRQLKNYGYTF.